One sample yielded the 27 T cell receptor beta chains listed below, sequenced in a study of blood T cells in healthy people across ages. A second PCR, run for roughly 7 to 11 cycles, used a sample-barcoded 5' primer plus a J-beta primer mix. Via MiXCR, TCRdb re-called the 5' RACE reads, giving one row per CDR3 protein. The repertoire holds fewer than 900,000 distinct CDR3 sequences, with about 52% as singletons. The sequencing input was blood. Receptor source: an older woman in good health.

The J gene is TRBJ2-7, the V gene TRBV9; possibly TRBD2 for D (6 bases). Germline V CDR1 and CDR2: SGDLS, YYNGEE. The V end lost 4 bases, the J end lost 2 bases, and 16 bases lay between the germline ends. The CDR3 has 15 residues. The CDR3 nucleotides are TGTGCCAGCAGCCCTCACGGGGGAAAAGCCTACGAGCAGTACTTC. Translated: CASSPHGGKAYEQYF.

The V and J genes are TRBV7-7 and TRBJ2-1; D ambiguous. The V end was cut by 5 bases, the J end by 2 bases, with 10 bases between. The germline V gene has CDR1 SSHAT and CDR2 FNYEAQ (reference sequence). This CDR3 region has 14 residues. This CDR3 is CASSVSRTYNEQFF. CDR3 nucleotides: TGTGCCAGCAGCGTATCCCGAACCTACAATGAGCAGTTCTTC.

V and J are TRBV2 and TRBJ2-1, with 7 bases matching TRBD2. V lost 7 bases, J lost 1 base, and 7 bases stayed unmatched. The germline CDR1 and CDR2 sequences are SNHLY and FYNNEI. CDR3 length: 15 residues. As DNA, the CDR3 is TGTGCCAGCACCGCGACTAGCACTTCCTACAATGAGCAGTTCTTC. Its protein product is CASTATSTSYNEQFF.

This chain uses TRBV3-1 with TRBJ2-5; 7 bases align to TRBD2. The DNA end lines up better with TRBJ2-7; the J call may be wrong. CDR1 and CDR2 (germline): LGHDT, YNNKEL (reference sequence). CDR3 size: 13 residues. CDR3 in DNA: TGTGCCAGCAGCCCTGGACTAGAATCCGAGCAGTACTTC. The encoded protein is CASSPGLESEQYF.

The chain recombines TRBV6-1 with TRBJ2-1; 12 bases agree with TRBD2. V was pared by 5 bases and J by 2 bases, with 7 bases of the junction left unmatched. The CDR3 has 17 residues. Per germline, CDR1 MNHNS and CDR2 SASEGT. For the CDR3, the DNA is TGTGCCAGCAGTACACTAGCGGGAGGACGTACCTACAATGAGCAGTTCTTC. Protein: CASSTLAGGRTYNEQFF.

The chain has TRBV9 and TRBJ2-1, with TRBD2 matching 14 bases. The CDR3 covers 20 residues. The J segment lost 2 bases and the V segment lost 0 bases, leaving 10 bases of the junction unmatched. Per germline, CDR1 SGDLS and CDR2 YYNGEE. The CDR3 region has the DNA TGTGCCAGCAGCGTAGTGGGACTAGCGGGAGAGTTGGTCGCCTACAATGAGCAGTTCTTC. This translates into CASSVVGLAGELVAYNEQFF. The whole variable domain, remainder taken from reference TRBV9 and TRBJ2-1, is DSGVTQTPKHLITATGQRVTLRCSPRSGDLSVYWYQQSLDQGLQFLIQYYNGEERAKGNILERFSAQQFPDLHSELNLSSLELGDSALYFCASSVVGLAGELVAYNEQFFGPGTRLTVL.

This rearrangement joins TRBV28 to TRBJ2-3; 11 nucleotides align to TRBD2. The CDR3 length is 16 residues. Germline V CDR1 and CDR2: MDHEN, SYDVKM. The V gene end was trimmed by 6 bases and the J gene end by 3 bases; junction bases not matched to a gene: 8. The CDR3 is CASSIQTSGMTDTQYF. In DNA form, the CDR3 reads TGTGCCAGCAGCATCCAGACTAGCGGGATGACAGATACGCAGTATTTT. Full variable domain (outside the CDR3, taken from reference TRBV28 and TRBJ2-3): DVKVTQSSRYLVKRTGEKVFLECVQDMDHENMFWYRQDPGLGLRLIYFSYDVKMKEKGDIPEGYSVSREKKERFSLILESASTNQTSMYLCASSIQTSGMTDTQYFGPGTRLTVL.

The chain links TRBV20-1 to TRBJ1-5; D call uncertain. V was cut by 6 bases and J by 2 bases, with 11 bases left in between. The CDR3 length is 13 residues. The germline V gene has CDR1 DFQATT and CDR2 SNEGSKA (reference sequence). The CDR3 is CSAGSFGNQPQHF. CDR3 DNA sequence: TGCAGTGCCGGGAGTTTTGGCAATCAGCCCCAGCATTTT.

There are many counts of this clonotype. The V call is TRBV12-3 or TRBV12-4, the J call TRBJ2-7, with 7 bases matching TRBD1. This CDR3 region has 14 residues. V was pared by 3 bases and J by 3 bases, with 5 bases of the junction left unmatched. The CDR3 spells CASSFDDRDYEQYF. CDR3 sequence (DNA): TGTGCCAGCAGTTTTGATGACAGGGACTACGAGCAGTACTTC.

CDR3 nucleotide sequence: TGCAGTGCTAGTGAGGGTTGGGTGGATGAGCAGTTCTTC. This translates into CSASEGWVDEQFF. The genes are TRBV20-1 and TRBJ2-1, with D maybe TRBD2 (5 bases). With 3 bases removed from V and 8 bases from J, the gap between germline ends came to 14 bases. There are 13 residues in the CDR3. Germline CDR1 DFQATT, CDR2 SNEGSKA (reference sequence).

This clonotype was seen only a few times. Here the CDR3 reads CATSDPSGYPTDTQYF. The CDR3 DNA sequence: TGTGCCACCAGTGACCCCTCAGGGTATCCCACAGATACGCAGTATTTT. The chain is built from TRBV24-1 and TRBJ2-3, with a tentative D call TRBD1 (5 bases). Germline values: CDR1 KGHDR, CDR2 SFDVKD. The germline V and J ends were trimmed by 4 bases and 2 bases, with 15 bases remaining between them. The CDR3 totals 16 residues.

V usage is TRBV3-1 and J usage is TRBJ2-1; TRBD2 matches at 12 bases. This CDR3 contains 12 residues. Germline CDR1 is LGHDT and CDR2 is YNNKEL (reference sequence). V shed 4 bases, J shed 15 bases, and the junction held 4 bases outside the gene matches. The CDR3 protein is CASSRLAGAAFF. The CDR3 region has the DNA TGTGCCAGCAGCCGACTAGCGGGAGCGGCGTTCTTC.

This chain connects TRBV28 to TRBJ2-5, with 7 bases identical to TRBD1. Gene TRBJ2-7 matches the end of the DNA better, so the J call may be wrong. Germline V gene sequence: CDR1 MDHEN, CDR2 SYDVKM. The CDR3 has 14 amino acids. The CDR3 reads CASSSHRGSYEQYF. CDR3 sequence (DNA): TGTGCCAGCAGTTCCCACAGGGGTTCCTACGAGCAGTACTTC.

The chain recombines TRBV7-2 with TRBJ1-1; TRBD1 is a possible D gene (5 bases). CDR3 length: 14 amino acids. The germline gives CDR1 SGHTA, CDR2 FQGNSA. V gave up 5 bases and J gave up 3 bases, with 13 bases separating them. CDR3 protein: CASSPHVGDTEAFF. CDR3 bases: TGTGCCAGCAGCCCCCACGTGGGGGACACTGAAGCTTTCTTT.

CDR3 sequence (DNA): TGTGCCAGCAGCCAAGTTACAGGCCCCTACGAGCAGTACTTC. This sequence encodes CASSQVTGPYEQYF. The genes are TRBV4-2 and TRBJ2-7; tentative D call: TRBD1 (5 bases). Germline lookup yields CDR1 LGHNA and CDR2 YNFKEQ. The CDR3 loop spans 14 amino acids. V lost 1 base to trimming and J lost 2 bases, with 9 bases between them.

The CDR3 loop reads CASSFVPAGAYNEQFF. In DNA form, the CDR3 reads TGTGCCAGCAGTTTCGTCCCAGCGGGAGCCTACAATGAGCAGTTCTTC. This chain uses TRBV6-5 with TRBJ2-1; TRBD2 agrees at 8 bases. Looked up from germline, CDR1 is MNHEY and CDR2 is SVGAGI. The CDR3 is 16 residues long. Trimming cost V 4 bases and J 2 bases; bases outside gene matches: 7.

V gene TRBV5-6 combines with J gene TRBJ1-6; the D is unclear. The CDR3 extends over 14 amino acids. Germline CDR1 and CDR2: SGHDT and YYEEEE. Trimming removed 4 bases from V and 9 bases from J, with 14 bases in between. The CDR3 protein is CASSGDIRSSPLHF. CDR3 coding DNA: TGTGCCAGCAGCGGAGACATCAGGAGTTCACCCCTCCACTTT.

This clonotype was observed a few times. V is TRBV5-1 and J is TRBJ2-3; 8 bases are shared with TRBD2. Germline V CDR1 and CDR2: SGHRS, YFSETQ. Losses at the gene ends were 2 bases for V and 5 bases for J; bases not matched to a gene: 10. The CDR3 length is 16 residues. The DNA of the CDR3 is TGCGCCAGCAGCTTAACGGGACTAGAATTCCGAGATACGCAGTATTTT. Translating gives CASSLTGLEFRDTQYF.

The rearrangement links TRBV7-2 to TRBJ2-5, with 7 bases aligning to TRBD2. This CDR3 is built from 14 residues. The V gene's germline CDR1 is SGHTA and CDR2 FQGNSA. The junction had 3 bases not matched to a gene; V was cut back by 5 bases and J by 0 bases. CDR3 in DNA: TGTGCCAGCAGCCCCGGGGGGAACCAAGAGACCCAGTACTTC. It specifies CASSPGGNQETQYF.

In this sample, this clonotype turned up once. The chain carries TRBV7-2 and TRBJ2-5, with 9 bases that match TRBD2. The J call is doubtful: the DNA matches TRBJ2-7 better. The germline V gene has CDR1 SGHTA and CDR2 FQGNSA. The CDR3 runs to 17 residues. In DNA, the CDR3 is TGTGCCAGCAGCTTAGTGACGGGCGGGACTAGCATCTACGAGCAGTACTTC. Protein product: CASSLVTGGTSIYEQYF.

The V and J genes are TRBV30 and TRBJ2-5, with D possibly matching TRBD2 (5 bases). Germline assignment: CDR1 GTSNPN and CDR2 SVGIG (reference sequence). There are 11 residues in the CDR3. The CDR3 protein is CASDGEETQYF. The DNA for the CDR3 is TGTGCGTCCGACGGGGAAGAGACCCAGTACTTC.

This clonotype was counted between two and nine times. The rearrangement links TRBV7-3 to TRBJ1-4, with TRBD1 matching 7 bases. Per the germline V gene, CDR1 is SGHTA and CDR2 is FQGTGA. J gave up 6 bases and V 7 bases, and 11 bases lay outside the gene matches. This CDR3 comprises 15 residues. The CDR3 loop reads CASNINRGSDEKLFF. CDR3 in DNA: TGTGCCAGCAACATCAACAGGGGTTCGGATGAAAAACTGTTTTTT.

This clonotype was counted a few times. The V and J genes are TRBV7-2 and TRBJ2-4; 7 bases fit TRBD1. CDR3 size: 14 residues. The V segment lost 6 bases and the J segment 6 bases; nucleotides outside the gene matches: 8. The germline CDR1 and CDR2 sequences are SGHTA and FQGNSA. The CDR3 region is CASSTNRGGNIQYF. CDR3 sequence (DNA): TGTGCCAGCAGTACCAACAGGGGTGGAAACATTCAGTACTTC.

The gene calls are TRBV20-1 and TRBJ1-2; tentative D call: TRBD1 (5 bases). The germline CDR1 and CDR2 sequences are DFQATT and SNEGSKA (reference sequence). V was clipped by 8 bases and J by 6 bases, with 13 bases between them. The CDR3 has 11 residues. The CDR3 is CSYSGTNGYTF. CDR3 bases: TGCAGTTACTCCGGGACCAATGGCTACACCTTC.

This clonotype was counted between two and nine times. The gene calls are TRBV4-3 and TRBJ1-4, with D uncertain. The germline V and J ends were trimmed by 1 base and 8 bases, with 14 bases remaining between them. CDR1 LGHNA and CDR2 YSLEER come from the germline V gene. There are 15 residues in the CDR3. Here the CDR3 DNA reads TGCGCCAGCAGCCAAGGGTCCGGGATGGGCGAAAAACTGTTTTTT. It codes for CASSQGSGMGEKLFF.

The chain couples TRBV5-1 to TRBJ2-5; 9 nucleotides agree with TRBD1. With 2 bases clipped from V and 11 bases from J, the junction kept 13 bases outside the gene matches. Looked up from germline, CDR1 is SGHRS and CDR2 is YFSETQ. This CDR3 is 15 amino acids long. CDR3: CASSFTGGAYNEQYF. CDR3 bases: TGCGCCAGCAGCTTTACAGGGGGCGCCTACAATGAGCAGTACTTC. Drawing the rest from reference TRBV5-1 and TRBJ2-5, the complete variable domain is KAGVTQTPRYLIKTRGQQVTLSCSPISGHRSVSWYQQTPGQGLQFLFEYFSETQRNKGNFPGRFSGRQFSNSRSEMNVSTLELGDSALYLCASSFTGGAYNEQYFGPGTRLLVL.

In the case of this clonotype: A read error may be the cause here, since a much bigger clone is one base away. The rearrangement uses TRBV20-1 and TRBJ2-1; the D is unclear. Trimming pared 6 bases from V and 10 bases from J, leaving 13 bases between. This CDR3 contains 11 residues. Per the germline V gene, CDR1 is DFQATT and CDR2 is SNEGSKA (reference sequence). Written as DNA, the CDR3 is TGCAGTGCCCACGACGGTTACGAGCAGTTCTTC. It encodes CSAHDGYEQFF.